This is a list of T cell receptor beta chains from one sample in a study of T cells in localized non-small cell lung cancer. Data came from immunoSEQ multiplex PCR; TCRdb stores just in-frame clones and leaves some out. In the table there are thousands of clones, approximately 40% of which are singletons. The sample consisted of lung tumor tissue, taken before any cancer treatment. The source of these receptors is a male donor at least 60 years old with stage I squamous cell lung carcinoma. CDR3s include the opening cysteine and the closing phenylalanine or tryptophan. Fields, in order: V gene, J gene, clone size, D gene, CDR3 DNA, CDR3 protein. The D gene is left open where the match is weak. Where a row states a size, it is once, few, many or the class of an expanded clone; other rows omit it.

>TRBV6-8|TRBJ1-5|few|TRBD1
TGTGCCAGCACCAGCTCCGGGACAGGGCTGGGTCAGCCCCAGCATTTT
CASTSSGTGLGQPQHF
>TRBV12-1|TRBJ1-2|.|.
TGTGCCAGCAGTCTTTGGGCGATAGCTAACTATGGCTACACCTTC
CASSLWAIANYGYTF
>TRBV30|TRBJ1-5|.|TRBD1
TGTGCCTGGGGACAGGGGGCCACTCAGCCCCAGCATTTT
CAWGQGATQPQHF
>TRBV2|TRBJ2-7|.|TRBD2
TGTGCCAGCAGTGATATCGGGGGGGAGCAGTACTTC
CASSDIGGEQYF
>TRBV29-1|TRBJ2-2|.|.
TGCAGCGTCTGGGGGCGGGACACCGGGGAGCTGTTTTTT
CSVWGRDTGELFF
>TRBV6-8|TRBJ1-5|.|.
TGTGCCAGCAGTGTGCTTTCGGCCGGGCAGCCCCAGCATTTT
CASSVLSAGQPQHF
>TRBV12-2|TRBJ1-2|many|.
TGTGCCGTGGGCCGTGTGGGGGAGGGCCATGGCTACACCTTC
CAVGRVGEGHGYTF
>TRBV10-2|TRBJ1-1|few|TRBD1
TGCGCCAGCAAATCGGCCGGGACAGGGCACACTGAAGCTTTCTTT
CASKSAGTGHTEAFF
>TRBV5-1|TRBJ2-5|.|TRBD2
TGCGCCAGCAGCCCTGGACTAGTCTACCAAGAGACCCAGTACTTC
CASSPGLVYQETQYF
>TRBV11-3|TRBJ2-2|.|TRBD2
TGTGCCAGCAGGAGCACTAGCGGGGAGGCCGGGGAGCTGTTTTTT
CASRSTSGEAGELFF
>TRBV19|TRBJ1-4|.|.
TGTGCCAGTAAGGTCTGGGCGACTAATGAAAAACTGTTTTTT
CASKVWATNEKLFF
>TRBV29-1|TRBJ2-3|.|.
TGCAGCGTTGAATCCGTGGGCACAGATACGCAGTATTTT
CSVESVGTDTQYF
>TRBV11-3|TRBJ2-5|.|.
TGTGCCAGCAGCACCCCCTGGGTTAAAGAGACCCAGTACTTC
CASSTPWVKETQYF
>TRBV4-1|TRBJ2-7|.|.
TGCGCCAGCAGCCAAGACGAGGCAGGGAGGTACGAGCAGTACTTC
CASSQDEAGRYEQYF
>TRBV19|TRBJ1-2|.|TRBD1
TGTGCCAGTGGGGACAGGGGGTTATATGGCTACACCTTC
CASGDRGLYGYTF
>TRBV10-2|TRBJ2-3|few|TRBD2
TGCGCCAGCAGTGAAGCGGGGACAGATACGCAGTATTTT
CASSEAGTDTQYF
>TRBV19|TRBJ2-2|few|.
TGTGCCAGTAGGGAAGGTAACACCGGGGAGCTGTTTTTT
CASREGNTGELFF
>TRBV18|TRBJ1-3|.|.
TGTGCCAGCTCACCCTTCGACGGAAGCTCTGGAAACACCATATATTTT
CASSPFDGSSGNTIYF
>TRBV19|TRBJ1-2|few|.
TGTGCCAGTAGTACGGTTGGGCGAATCGATGGCTACACCTTC
CASSTVGRIDGYTF
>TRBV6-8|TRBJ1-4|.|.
TGTGCCAGCAGGGACAGCTCAACTAATGAAAAACTGTTTTTT
CASRDSSTNEKLFF
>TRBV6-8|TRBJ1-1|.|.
TGTGCCATCAGTGCCCAGGTGAACACTGAAGCTTTCTTT
CAISAQVNTEAFF
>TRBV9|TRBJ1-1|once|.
TGTGCCAGCAGCGTAGGGGTGGGCCTTGACACTGAAGCTTTCTTT
CASSVGVGLDTEAFF
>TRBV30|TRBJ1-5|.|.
TGTGCCTCCACCGGGACGGCCGGGGGAGCCCAGCATTTT
CASTGTAGGAQHF
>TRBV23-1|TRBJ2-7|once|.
TGCGCCAGCAGGCCCGGGACTCCTTTGCCGTCCTCCTACGAGCAGTACTTC
CASRPGTPLPSSYEQYF
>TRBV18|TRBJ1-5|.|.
TGTGCCAGCTCAAGGTCGCAGGGCGGGGAGTCCCAGCATTTT
CASSRSQGGESQHF
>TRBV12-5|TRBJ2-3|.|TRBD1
TGTGCTAGTGGCAGGGACAGCAATACAGATACGCAGTATTTT
CASGRDSNTDTQYF
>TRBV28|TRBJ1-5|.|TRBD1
TGTGCCAGCAGTCTCGGGACAGGGTTCAATCAGCCCCAGCATTTT
CASSLGTGFNQPQHF
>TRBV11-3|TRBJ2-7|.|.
TGTGCCAGCAGCCGGTGGGAGGTCTCTTACGAGCAGTACTTC
CASSRWEVSYEQYF
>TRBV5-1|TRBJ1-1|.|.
TGCGCCAGCAGCTCCGGGTCGAGGGGCGCTGAAGCTTTCTTT
CASSSGSRGAEAFF
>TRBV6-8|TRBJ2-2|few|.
TGTGCCAGCAAGCTGGTACCCGCGAACACCGGGGAGCTGTTTTTT
CASKLVPANTGELFF
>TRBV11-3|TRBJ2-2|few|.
TGTGCCAGCAGCTATGGAGCAGGGCTCAACACCGGGGAGCTGTTTTTT
CASSYGAGLNTGELFF
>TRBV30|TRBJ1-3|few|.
TGTGCCTGGAGTGTAGGACAGTCGAACACCATATATTTT
CAWSVGQSNTIYF
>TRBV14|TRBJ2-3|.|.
TGTGCCAGCAGCCTCATCACAGGTCCCTCCACAGATACGCAGTATTTT
CASSLITGPSTDTQYF
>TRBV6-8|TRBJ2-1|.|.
TGTGCCAGCAGTGGAGAAAACAATGAGCAGTTCTTC
CASSGENNEQFF
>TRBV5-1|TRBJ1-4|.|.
TGCGCCAGCAGCCCCAACAGGGCCGGTGAAAAACTGTTTTTT
CASSPNRAGEKLFF
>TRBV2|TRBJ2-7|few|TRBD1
TGTGCCAGCCTTAGGAGGGACAGGTCCTACGAGCAGTACTTC
CASLRRDRSYEQYF
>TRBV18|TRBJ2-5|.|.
TGTGCCAGCTCACCAGGGGGTTGGCAAGAGACCCAGTACTTC
CASSPGGWQETQYF
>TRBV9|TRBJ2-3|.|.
TGTGCCAGCAGCAGAGGGAGAACCTCAGATACGCAGTATTTT
CASSRGRTSDTQYF
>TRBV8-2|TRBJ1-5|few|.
TGTGCCAGCAGACAGGGGGCAATAGGCAATCAGCCCCAGCATTTT
CASRQGAIGNQPQHF
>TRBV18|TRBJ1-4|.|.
TGTGCCAGCTCACCTCGGCGGGGGGACACTAATGAAAAACTGTTTTTT
CASSPRRGDTNEKLFF
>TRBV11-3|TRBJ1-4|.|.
TGTGCCAGCAGCTCCGTTGACCTAAATGAAAAACTGTTTTTT
CASSSVDLNEKLFF
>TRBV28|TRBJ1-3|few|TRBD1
TGTGCCAGCAGTTTTGGGGACAGTTCTGGAAACACCATATATTTT
CASSFGDSSGNTIYF
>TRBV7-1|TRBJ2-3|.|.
TGTGCCAGCAGCTTAGGGTTAGCAGATACGCAGTATTTT
CASSLGLADTQYF
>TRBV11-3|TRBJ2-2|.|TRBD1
TGTGCCAGCAGCACGGACAGGGGGCTTAAGGGCACCGGGGAGCTGTTTTTT
CASSTDRGLKGTGELFF
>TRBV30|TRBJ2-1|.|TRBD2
TGTGCCTTAGCGGGGGGGCCGGGCAATGAGCAGTTCTTC
CALAGGPGNEQFF
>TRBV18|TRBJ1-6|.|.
TGTGCCAGCTCACCATACGGGACAAATAATTCACCCCTCCACTTT
CASSPYGTNNSPLHF
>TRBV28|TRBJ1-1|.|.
TGTGCCAGCAGCTTAGGATCAACAGGGCCCACTGAAGCTTTCTTT
CASSLGSTGPTEAFF